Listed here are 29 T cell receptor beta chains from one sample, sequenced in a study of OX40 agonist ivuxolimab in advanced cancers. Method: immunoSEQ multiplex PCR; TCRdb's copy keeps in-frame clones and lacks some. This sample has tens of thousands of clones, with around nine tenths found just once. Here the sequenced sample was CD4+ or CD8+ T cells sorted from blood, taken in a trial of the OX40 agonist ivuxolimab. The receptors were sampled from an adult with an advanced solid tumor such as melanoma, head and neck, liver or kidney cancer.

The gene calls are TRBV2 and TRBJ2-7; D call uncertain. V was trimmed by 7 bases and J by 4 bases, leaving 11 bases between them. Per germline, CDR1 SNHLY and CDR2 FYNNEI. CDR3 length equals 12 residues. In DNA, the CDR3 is TGTGCCAGCACTGAGGAAGTTTACGAGCAGTACTTC. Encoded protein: CASTEEVYEQYF.

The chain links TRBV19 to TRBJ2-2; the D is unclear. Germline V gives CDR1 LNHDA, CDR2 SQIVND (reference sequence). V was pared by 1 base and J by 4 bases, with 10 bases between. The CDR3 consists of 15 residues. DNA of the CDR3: TGTGCCAGTAGTATAGGGGGATCACGCACCGGGGAGCTGTTTTTT. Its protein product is CASSIGGSRTGELFF.

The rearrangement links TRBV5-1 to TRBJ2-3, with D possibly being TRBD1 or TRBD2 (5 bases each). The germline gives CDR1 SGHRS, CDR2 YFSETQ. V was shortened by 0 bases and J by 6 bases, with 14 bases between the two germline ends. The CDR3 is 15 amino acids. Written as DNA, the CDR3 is TGCGCCAGCAGCTTGGACGGGACCGTTGGGGATACGCAGTATTTT. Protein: CASSLDGTVGDTQYF.

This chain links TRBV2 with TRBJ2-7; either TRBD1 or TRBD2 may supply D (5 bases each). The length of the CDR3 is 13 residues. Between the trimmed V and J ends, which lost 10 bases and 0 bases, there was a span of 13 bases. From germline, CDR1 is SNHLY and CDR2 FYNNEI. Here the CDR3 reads CATSRDPSYEQYF. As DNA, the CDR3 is TGTGCCACCAGCAGGGACCCCTCCTACGAGCAGTACTTC.

The DNA of the CDR3 is TGTGCCAGCAGTTACGACGGGAGTCGCAATGAGCAGTTCTTC. Amino acid sequence: CASSYDGSRNEQFF. The chain recombines TRBV6-5 with TRBJ2-1; D is possibly TRBD2 (6 bases). This CDR3 is 14 amino acids long. Germline loops: CDR1 MNHEY, CDR2 SVGAGI. The germline V and J ends were trimmed by 2 bases and 6 bases, with 11 bases remaining between them.

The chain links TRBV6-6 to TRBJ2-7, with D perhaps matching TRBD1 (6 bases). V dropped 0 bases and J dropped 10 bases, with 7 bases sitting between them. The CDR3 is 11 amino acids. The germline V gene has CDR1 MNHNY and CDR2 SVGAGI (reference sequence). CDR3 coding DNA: TGTGCCAGCAGTTACTCGGACAGCCAGTACTTC. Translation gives CASSYSDSQYF.

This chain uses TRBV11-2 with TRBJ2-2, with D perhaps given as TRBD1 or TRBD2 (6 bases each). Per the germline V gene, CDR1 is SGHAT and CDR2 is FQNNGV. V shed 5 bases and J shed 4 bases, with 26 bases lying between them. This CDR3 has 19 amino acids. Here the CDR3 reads CASSASVRGGLVFTGELFF. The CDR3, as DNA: TGTGCCAGCAGCGCTAGCGTTAGAGGGGGACTTGTTTTCACCGGGGAGCTGTTTTTT.

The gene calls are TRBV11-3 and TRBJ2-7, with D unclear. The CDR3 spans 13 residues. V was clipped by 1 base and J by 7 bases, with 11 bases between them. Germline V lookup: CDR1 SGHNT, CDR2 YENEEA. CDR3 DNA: TGTGCCAGCAGCTTAGGGGTCTTGGGGGAGCAGTACTTC. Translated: CASSLGVLGEQYF.

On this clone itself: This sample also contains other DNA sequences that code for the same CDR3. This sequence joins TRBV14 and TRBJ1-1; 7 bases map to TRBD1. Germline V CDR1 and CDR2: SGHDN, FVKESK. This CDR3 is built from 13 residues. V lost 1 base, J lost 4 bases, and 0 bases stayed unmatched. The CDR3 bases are TGTGCCAGCAGCCAAGGGACAGGCACTGAAGCTTTCTTT. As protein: CASSQGTGTEAFF.

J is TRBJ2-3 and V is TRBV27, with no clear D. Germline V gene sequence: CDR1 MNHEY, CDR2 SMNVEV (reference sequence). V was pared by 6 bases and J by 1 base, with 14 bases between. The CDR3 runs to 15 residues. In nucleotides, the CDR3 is TGTGCCAGCAGGGCGACTCATGGTCGCACAGATACGCAGTATTTT. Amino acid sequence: CASRATHGRTDTQYF.

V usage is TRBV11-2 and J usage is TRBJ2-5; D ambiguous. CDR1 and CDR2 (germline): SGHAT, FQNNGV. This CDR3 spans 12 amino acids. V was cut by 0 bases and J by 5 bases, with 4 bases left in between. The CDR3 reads CASSLDRETQYF. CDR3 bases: TGTGCCAGCAGCTTAGATCGGGAGACCCAGTACTTC.

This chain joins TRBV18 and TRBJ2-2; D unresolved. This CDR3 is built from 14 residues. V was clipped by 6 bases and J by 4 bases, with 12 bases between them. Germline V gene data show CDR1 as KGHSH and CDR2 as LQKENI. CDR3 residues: CASSRDGFTGELFF. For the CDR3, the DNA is TGTGCCAGCTCGCGTGACGGATTCACCGGGGAGCTGTTTTTT.

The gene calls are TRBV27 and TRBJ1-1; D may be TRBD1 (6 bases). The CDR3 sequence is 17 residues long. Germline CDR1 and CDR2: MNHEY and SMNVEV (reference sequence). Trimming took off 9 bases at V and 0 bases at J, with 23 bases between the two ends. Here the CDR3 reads CASHREQGALLNTEAFF. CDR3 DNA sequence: TGTGCCAGTCACAGGGAACAGGGCGCTCTCTTGAACACTGAAGCTTTCTTT.

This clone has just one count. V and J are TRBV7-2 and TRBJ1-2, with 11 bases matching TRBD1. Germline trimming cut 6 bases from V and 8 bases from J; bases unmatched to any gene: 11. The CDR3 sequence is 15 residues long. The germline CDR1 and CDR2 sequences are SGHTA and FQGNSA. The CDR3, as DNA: TGTGCCAGCAGACGGACAGGGGGCGCCCGGTGGGGCTACACCTTC. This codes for CASRRTGGARWGYTF.

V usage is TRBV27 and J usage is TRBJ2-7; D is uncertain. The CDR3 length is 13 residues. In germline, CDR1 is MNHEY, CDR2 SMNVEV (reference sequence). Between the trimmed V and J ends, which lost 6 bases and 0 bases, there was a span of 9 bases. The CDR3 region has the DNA TGTGCCAGCAGGGGCCTTAGCTCCTACGAGCAGTACTTC. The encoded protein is CASRGLSSYEQYF.

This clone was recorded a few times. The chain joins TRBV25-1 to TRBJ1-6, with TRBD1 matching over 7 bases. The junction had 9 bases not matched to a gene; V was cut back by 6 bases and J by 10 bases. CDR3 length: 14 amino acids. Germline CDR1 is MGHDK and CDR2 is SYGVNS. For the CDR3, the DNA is TGTGCCAGCAGCCGTCACAGGGGTCACTCACCCCTCCACTTT. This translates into CASSRHRGHSPLHF.

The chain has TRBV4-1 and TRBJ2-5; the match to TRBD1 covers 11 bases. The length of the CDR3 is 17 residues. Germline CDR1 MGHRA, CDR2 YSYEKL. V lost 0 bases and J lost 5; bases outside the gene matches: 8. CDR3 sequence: CASSQESGTGGRETQYF. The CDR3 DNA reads TGCGCCAGCAGCCAAGAATCCGGGACAGGGGGACGCGAGACCCAGTACTTC.

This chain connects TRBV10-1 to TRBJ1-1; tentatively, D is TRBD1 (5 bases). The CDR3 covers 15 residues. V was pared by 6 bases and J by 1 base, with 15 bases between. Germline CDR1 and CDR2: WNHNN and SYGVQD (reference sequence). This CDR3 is CASSPGTAGNTEAFF. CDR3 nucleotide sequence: TGCGCCAGCAGCCCCGGGACGGCGGGGAACACTGAAGCTTTCTTT.

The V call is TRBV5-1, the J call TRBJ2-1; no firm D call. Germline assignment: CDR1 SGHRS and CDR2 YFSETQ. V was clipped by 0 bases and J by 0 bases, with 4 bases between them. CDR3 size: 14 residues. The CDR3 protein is CASSLGVSYNEQFF. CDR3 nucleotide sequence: TGCGCCAGCAGCTTGGGGGTCTCCTACAATGAGCAGTTCTTC.

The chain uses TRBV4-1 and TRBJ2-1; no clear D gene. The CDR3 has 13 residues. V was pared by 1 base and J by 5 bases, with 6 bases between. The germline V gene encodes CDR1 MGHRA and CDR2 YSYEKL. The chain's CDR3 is CASSQAYDNEQFF. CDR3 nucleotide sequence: TGCGCCAGCAGCCAAGCGTACGACAATGAGCAGTTCTTC.

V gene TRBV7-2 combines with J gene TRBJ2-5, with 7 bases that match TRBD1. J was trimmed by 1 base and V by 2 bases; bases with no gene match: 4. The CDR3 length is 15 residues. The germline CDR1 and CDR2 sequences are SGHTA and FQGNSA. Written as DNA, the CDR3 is TGTGCCAGCAGCTTACAACAGGGGATCCAAGAGACCCAGTACTTC. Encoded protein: CASSLQQGIQETQYF. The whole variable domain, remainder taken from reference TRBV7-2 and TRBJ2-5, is GAGVSQSPSNKVTEKGKDVELRCDPISGHTALYWYRQSLGQGLEFLIYFQGNSAPDKSGLPSDRFSAERTGGSVSTLTIQRTQQEDSAVYLCASSLQQGIQETQYFGPGTRLLVL.

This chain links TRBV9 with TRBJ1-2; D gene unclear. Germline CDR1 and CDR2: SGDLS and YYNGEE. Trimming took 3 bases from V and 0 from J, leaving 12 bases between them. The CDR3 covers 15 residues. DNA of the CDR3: TGTGCCAGCAGCGGACGCAGCGAGGCTAACTATGGCTACACCTTC. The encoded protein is CASSGRSEANYGYTF.

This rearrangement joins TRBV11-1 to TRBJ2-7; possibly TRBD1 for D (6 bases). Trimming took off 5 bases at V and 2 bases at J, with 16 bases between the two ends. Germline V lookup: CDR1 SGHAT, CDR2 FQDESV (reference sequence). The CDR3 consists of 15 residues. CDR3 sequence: CASSLHRDLPYEQYF. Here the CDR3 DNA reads TGTGCCAGCAGCCTTCACAGGGATCTTCCCTACGAGCAGTACTTC.

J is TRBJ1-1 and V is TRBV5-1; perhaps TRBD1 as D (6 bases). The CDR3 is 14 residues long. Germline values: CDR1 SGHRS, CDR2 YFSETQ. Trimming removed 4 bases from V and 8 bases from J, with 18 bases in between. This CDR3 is CASSPGGATGEAFF. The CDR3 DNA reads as TGCGCCAGCAGCCCGGGGGGGGCTACAGGGGAAGCTTTCTTT.

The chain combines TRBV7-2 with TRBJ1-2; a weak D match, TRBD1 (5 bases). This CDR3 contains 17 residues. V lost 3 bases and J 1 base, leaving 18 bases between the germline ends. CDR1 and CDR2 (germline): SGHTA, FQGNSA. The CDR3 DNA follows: TGTGCCAGCAGCTTCTTTAATCGGGGACTCCTTAACTATGGCTACACCTTC. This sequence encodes CASSFFNRGLLNYGYTF.

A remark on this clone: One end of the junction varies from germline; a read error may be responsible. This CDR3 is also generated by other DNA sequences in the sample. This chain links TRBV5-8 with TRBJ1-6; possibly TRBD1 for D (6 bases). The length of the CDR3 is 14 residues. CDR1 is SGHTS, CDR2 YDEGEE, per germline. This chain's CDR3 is CASSFGNEGTPLHF. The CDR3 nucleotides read TGTGCCAGCAGCTTCGGCAACGAAGGGACACCACTCCACTTT.

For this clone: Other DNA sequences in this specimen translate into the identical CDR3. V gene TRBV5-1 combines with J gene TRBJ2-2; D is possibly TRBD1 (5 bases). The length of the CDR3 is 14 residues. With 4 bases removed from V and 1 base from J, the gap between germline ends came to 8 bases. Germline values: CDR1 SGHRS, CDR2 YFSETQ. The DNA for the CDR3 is TGCGCCAGCAGCCGCGACAGGAACACCGGGGAGCTGTTTTTT. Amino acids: CASSRDRNTGELFF.

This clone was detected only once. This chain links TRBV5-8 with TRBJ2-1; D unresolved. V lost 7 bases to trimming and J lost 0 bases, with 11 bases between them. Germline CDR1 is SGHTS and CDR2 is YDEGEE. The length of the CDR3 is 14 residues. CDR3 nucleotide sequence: TGTGCCAGCGGTAGCTCGAGCTCCTACAATGAGCAGTTCTTC. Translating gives CASGSSSSYNEQFF.

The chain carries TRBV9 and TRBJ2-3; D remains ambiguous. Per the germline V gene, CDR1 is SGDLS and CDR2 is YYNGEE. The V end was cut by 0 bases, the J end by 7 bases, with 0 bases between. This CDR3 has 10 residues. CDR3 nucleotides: TGTGCCAGCAGCGTAGATACGCAGTATTTT. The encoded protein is CASSVDTQYF.